Following are 26 T cell receptor beta chains from one sample sequenced in a study of CD8+ T cells in alopecia areata. Extraction and reverse transcription of RNA yielded cDNA as the sequencing template. TCRdb keeps only in-frame clones here, not all; method: immunoSEQ multiplex PCR. The sample lists 90,000 to 120,000 clones, 55% to 60% seen once, with over 20% in the top ten. The sequencing input was NKG2D-low CD8+ T cells sorted from blood. These receptors were obtained from a human donor with alopecia areata.

This rearrangement joins TRBV27 to TRBJ2-7; 10 bases are a match to TRBD1. CDR3 length equals 19 residues. Unmatched junction bases numbered 13, after V lost 1 base and J lost 1 base. From germline, CDR1 is MNHEY and CDR2 SMNVEV (reference sequence). DNA of the CDR3: TGTGCCAGCAGTTTATATTTCCATGGGACGGACAGGGGGTCCTACGAGCAGTACTTC. Protein: CASSLYFHGTDRGSYEQYF.

The chain couples TRBV6-5 to TRBJ1-1; D is ambiguous. Germline CDR1 MNHEY, CDR2 SVGAGI. The length of the CDR3 is 13 residues. The V and J ends lost 7 bases and 2 bases respectively, with 11 bases between them. CDR3 sequence: CASTNGENTEAFF. CDR3 sequence (DNA): TGTGCCAGCACCAACGGGGAAAACACTGAAGCTTTCTTT.

This clone appeared a few times. The chain employs TRBV7-8 and TRBJ1-1; 8 positions agree with TRBD1. This CDR3 contains 16 residues. V was pared by 4 bases and J by 2 bases, with 9 bases of the junction left unmatched. CDR1 and CDR2 from the germline V gene are SGHVS and FQNEAQ. The CDR3 spells CASSWRAGTGNTEAFF. CDR3 coding DNA: TGTGCCAGCAGCTGGAGAGCCGGGACAGGAAACACTGAAGCTTTCTTT.

The CDR3 DNA is TGTGCCTGGAGTGTGTCCCACTACAATGAGCAGTTCTTC. Amino acid sequence: CAWSVSHYNEQFF. This sequence joins TRBV30 and TRBJ2-1; D not certain. This CDR3 comprises 13 residues. Deletions cut 0 bases from V and 3 bases from J, with 6 bases between. Per germline, CDR1 GTSNPN and CDR2 SVGIG (reference sequence).

This clone was observed a few times. The chain joins TRBV4-1 to TRBJ2-7; 9 bases are a match to TRBD1. Trimming cost V 5 bases and J 1 base; bases outside gene matches: 9. CDR1 MGHRA and CDR2 YSYEKL come from the germline V gene. The CDR3 spans 16 residues. This CDR3 reads CASSIRRDRVSYEQYF. As DNA, the CDR3 is TGCGCCAGCAGCATCCGCCGGGACAGGGTTTCCTACGAGCAGTACTTC.

V is TRBV9 and J is TRBJ2-6; TRBD2 is a possible D gene (6 bases). Between the trimmed V and J ends, which lost 3 bases and 2 bases, there was a span of 18 bases. Germline values: CDR1 SGDLS, CDR2 YYNGEE. This CDR3 spans 18 amino acids. This chain's CDR3 is CASSASTTSLAGANVLTF. CDR3 in DNA: TGTGCCAGCAGCGCCAGTACGACTAGTCTGGCTGGGGCCAACGTCCTGACTTTC.

This clone appeared a single time. This chain joins TRBV4-1 and TRBJ1-1, with a tentative D call TRBD1 (6 bases). The germline CDR1 and CDR2 sequences are MGHRA and YSYEKL. The ends were cut back, 1 base at V and 0 bases at J, with 12 bases in the middle. This CDR3 has 16 residues. The CDR3 coding sequence is TGCGCCAGCAGCCAAGGAAGGGGGGTGGTGAACACTGAAGCTTTCTTT. It specifies CASSQGRGVVNTEAFF.

The chain carries TRBV6-5 and TRBJ1-4, with a tentative D call TRBD1 (5 bases). Germline V CDR1 and CDR2: MNHEY, SVGAGI. The ends were cut back, 5 bases at V and 0 bases at J, with 7 bases in the middle. The CDR3 sequence is 14 residues long. CDR3 region: CASSQGPTNEKLFF. CDR3 DNA: TGTGCCAGCAGTCAGGGACCAACTAATGAAAAACTGTTTTTT.

This clone has just a few counts. This rearrangement joins TRBV13 to TRBJ2-7, with TRBD1 identical over 10 bases. V dropped 5 bases and J dropped 7; count of bases not matched to a gene: 11. The V gene's germline CDR1 is PRHDT and CDR2 FYEKMQ (reference sequence). This CDR3 contains 15 residues. This chain's CDR3 is CASSLQTGGAGEQYF. As DNA, the CDR3 is TGTGCCAGCAGCCTACAGACAGGGGGCGCGGGGGAGCAGTACTTC. Using reference TRBV13 and TRBJ2-7 for the parts outside the CDR3, the full variable domain is AAGVIQSPRHLIKEKRETATLKCYPIPRHDTVYWYQQGPGQDPQFLISFYEKMQSDKGSIPDRFSAQQFSDYHSELNMSSLELGDSALYFCASSLQTGGAGEQYFGPGTRLTVT.

The V and J genes are TRBV27 and TRBJ2-7; a weak D match, TRBD2 (5 bases). The CDR3 loop spans 11 amino acids. V lost 4 bases, J lost 5 bases, and 6 bases lay in between. CDR1 is MNHEY and CDR2 is SMNVEV in the germline V gene (reference sequence). CDR3 sequence reads: CASSSGDEQYF. The CDR3 nucleotides are TGTGCCAGCAGTTCCGGGGACGAGCAGTACTTC.

As regards this clone: At one of its ends the junction is not consistent with the germline gene, which may arise from a read error. The chain employs TRBV7-9 and TRBJ2-1; the D is unclear. CDR1 and CDR2 (germline): SEHNR, FQNEAQ (reference sequence). The CDR3 covers 13 residues. The CDR3 reads CASSPDGYNGQFF. For the CDR3, the DNA is TGTGCCAGCAGCCCGGACGGGTACAATGGGCAGTTCTTC.

This chain connects TRBV28 to TRBJ1-1; maybe TRBD1 (5 bases). The germline V gene encodes CDR1 MDHEN and CDR2 SYDVKM. The CDR3 covers 14 residues. Trimming took off 3 bases at V and 1 base at J, with 9 bases between the two ends. The CDR3: CASSLARANTEAFF. The CDR3 DNA reads TGTGCCAGCAGTTTGGCCAGGGCGAACACTGAAGCTTTCTTT.

The chain couples TRBV2 to TRBJ2-7; D uncertain. This CDR3 has 11 residues. V gave up 5 bases and J gave up 3 bases, with 5 bases separating them. In germline, CDR1 is SNHLY, CDR2 FYNNEI. Here the CDR3 reads CASSTHYEQYF. CDR3 DNA sequence: TGTGCCAGCAGTACTCACTACGAGCAGTACTTC.

This clone was observed a handful of times. V and J are TRBV29-1 and TRBJ1-2; 9 bases fit TRBD1. Germline CDR1 is SQVTM and CDR2 is ANQGSEA. This CDR3 is 15 amino acids long. J was trimmed by 4 bases and V by 4 bases; bases with no gene match: 10. This chain's CDR3 is CSVVADRGNGYGYTF. CDR3 DNA: TGCAGCGTTGTCGCGGACAGGGGCAACGGCTATGGCTACACCTTC. The entire variable domain, with the rest obtained from reference TRBV29-1 and TRBJ1-2, is as follows: SAVISQKPSRDICQRGTSLTIQCQVDSQVTMMFWYRQQPGQSLTLIATANQGSEATYESGFVIDKFPISRPNLTFSTLTVSNMSPEDSSIYLCSVVADRGNGYGYTFGSGTRLTVV.

The rearrangement links TRBV7-9 to TRBJ2-1; D perhaps matches TRBD2 (6 bases). The germline CDR1 and CDR2 sequences are SEHNR and FQNEAQ (reference sequence). Trimming removed 6 bases from V and 9 bases from J, with 24 bases in between. CDR3 length equals 16 residues. The CDR3 here is CASSKEAMGRDSEQFF. CDR3 bases: TGTGCCAGCAGTAAAGAGGCGATGGGGCGGGATTCTGAGCAGTTCTTC.

The chain has TRBV4-1 and TRBJ1-2; D is perhaps TRBD1 (6 bases). The ends were cut back, 1 base at V and 4 bases at J, with 10 bases in the middle. CDR1 and CDR2 from the germline V gene are MGHRA and YSYEKL. The CDR3 contains 14 residues. The CDR3 coding sequence is TGCGCCAGCAGCCAAGTGGGGGGGCTCTATGGCTACACCTTC. Residues: CASSQVGGLYGYTF.

The rearrangement links TRBV4-1 to TRBJ2-1, with TRBD1 as a possible D gene (5 bases). This CDR3 spans 14 amino acids. Germline loops: CDR1 MGHRA, CDR2 YSYEKL. The V end was cut by 4 bases, the J end by 10 bases, with 17 bases between. CDR3 loop: CASSPHPGWQEQFF. The CDR3 nucleotides read TGCGCCAGCAGCCCCCATCCAGGGTGGCAGGAGCAGTTCTTC.

The chain is built from TRBV2 and TRBJ2-1, with TRBD2 identical over 11 bases. The CDR3 runs to 16 residues. CDR1 SNHLY and CDR2 FYNNEI come from the germline V gene. With V trimmed by 6 bases and J by 2 bases, 6 bases remained unmatched. The CDR3 loop reads CASRATSGITYNEQFF. CDR3 nucleotide sequence: TGTGCCAGCAGAGCGACTAGCGGGATAACCTACAATGAGCAGTTCTTC.

V is TRBV2 and J is TRBJ2-7, with 8 bases matching TRBD1. Germline V lookup: CDR1 SNHLY, CDR2 FYNNEI. The CDR3 has 15 residues. V trimming: 9 bases; J trimming: 3 bases; junction bases outside the gene matches: 13. The CDR3 spells CASGILGQALYEQYF. Written as DNA, the CDR3 is TGTGCCAGTGGTATATTGGGACAGGCCCTCTACGAGCAGTACTTC.

This clone turned up a few times. The chain links TRBV19 to TRBJ2-2; no clear D. Germline V gives CDR1 LNHDA, CDR2 SQIVND (reference sequence). V was clipped by 1 base and J by 4 bases, with 4 bases between them. CDR3 length: 13 amino acids. CDR3 bases: TGTGCCAGTAGTATAGTCCTCACCGGGGAGCTGTTTTTT. Amino acid sequence: CASSIVLTGELFF.

The V and J genes are TRBV28 and TRBJ2-3; 7 nucleotides align to TRBD2. The CDR3 extends over 18 amino acids. J lost 4 bases, V lost 3 bases, and 16 bases had no gene match. The germline V gene has CDR1 MDHEN and CDR2 SYDVKM. The chain's CDR3 is CASSFSTTREQFSDTQYF. CDR3 in DNA: TGTGCCAGCAGTTTCTCGACGACGCGGGAGCAATTTTCAGATACGCAGTATTTT.

The genes are TRBV2 and TRBJ2-1, with unresolved D. Trimming took 6 bases from V and 12 from J, leaving 15 bases between them. The CDR3 length is 12 residues. Germline CDR1 SNHLY, CDR2 FYNNEI. The CDR3 sequence is CASSAPSDGQFF. Here the CDR3 DNA reads TGTGCCAGCAGCGCCCCCTCAGATGGGCAGTTCTTC. Looking up the rest from reference TRBV2 and TRBJ2-1 gives the full variable domain: EPEVTQTPSHQVTQMGQEVILRCVPISNHLYFYWYRQILGQKVEFLVSFYNNEISEKSEIFDDQFSVERPDGSNFTLKIRSTKLEDSAMYFCASSAPSDGQFFGPGTRLTVL.

The chain joins TRBV14 to TRBJ1-1; no reliable D call. Germline V CDR1 and CDR2: SGHDN, FVKESK. V dropped 5 bases and J dropped 3 bases, with 19 bases sitting between them. The CDR3 consists of 16 residues. The DNA for the CDR3 is TGTGCCAGCAGCTCAAGGTCGGGCGGCCGACACACTGAAGCTTTCTTT. Translating gives CASSSRSGGRHTEAFF.

The chain joins TRBV7-3 to TRBJ2-3; TRBD1 might be the D (6 bases). Germline V CDR1 and CDR2: SGHTA, FQGTGA. The germline V and J ends were trimmed by 5 bases and 7 bases, with 13 bases remaining between them. The CDR3 is made up of 13 amino acids. This CDR3 reads CASSPTGTNTQYF. The CDR3 DNA sequence: TGTGCCAGCAGCCCGACGGGGACAAATACGCAGTATTTT.

The chain carries TRBV25-1 and TRBJ2-5; D possibly matches TRBD1 or TRBD2 (5 bases each). This CDR3 has 13 residues. Germline CDR1 and CDR2: MGHDK and SYGVNS. The V and J ends lost 8 bases and 4 bases respectively, with 14 bases between them. This CDR3 is CASAGTGIETQYF. CDR3 coding DNA: TGTGCCAGCGCAGGGACGGGAATAGAGACCCAGTACTTC.

This clone has more than one count but fewer than ten. V and J are TRBV9 and TRBJ2-3; TRBD2 aligns across 7 bases. CDR3 size: 15 residues. The V gene's germline CDR1 is SGDLS and CDR2 YYNGEE. V shed 3 bases, J shed 4 bases, and the junction held 8 bases outside the gene matches. The CDR3 here is CASSEEVREADTQYF. CDR3 nucleotide sequence: TGTGCCAGCAGCGAGGAGGTACGGGAGGCAGATACGCAGTATTTT.